This T cell receptor beta chain was sequenced in a study of Graves' ophthalmopathy and Graves' hyperthyroidism. Study details: Investigators collected peripheral blood at initial diagnosis, before any treatment was given. Study results and limitations: Using a 13-signature model, the authors split ophthalmopathy from stable hyperthyroidism, with about 90% sensitivity and around 84% specificity. Also, most clonotypes expanded in the thyroid above 0.001 frequency appeared in blood.

Amplified material comprised TCR beta CDR3 regions derived from RNA transcripts. An opening RT-PCR round employed HTBI primers and preceded a second-round multiplex PCR. From the multiplex PCR reads, TCRdb called clonotypes with MiXCR, one entry per CDR3 protein. This table has 150,000 to 200,000 distinct CDR3 sequences, approximately 40% appearing once. PBMCs had their origin in fresh peripheral blood (roughly 10 ml). The CDR3 consists of 18 residues. From germline, CDR1 is LNHDA and CDR2 SQIVND (reference sequence). J was trimmed by 1 base and V by 4 bases; bases with no gene match: 14. This clonotype was observed many times. Its antigen is undetermined.

Sequencing was performed on peripheral blood. This TCR was sampled from a man aged 25 to 40 with Graves' ophthalmopathy. This rearrangement joins TRBV19 to TRBJ1-1, with 8 bases identical to TRBD1. Written as DNA, the CDR3 is TGTGCCAGTAGTAAACTGGGGCAGGGGGCGGGTTGGAACACTGAAGCTTTCTTT. Encoded protein: CASSKLGQGAGWNTEAFF. Filled out from reference TRBV19 and TRBJ1-1, the complete variable domain reads DGGITQSPKYLFRKEGQNVTLSCEQNLNHDAMYWYRQDPGQGLRLIYYSQIVNDFQKGDIAEGYSVSREKKESFPLTVTSAQKNPTAFYLCASSKLGQGAGWNTEAFFGQGTRLTVV.